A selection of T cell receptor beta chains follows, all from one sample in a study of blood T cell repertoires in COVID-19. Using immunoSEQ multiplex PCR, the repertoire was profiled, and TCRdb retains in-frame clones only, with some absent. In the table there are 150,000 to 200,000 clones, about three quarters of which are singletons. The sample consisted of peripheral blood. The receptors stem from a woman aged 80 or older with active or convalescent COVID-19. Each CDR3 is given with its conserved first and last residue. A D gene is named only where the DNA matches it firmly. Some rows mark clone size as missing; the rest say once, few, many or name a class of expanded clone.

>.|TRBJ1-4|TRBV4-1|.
CASSLIVATNEKLFF
TGCGCCAGCAGCCTTATAGTTGCAACTAATGAAAAACTGTTTTTT
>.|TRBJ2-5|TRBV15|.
CATSRDTRNQETQYF
TGTGCCACCAGCAGAGATACCAGAAACCAAGAGACCCAGTACTTC
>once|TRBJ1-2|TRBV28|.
CASRLDGNYGYTF
TGTGCCAGCAGATTAGACGGGAACTATGGCTACACCTTC
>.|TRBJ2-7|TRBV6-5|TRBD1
CASSQGEYSYEQYF
TGTGCCAGCAGTCAGGGGGAGTATTCCTACGAGCAGTACTTC
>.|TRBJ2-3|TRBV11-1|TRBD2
CASSFFGGASDTQYF
TGTGCCAGCAGCTTCTTCGGGGGGGCATCAGATACGCAGTATTTT
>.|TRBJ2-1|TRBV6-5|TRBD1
CASSYSTGETEQFF
TGTGCCAGCAGTTACTCAACAGGGGAGACTGAGCAGTTCTTC
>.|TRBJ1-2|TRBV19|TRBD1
CASSPTGDYGYTF
TGTGCCAGTAGTCCTACAGGGGACTATGGCTACACCTTC
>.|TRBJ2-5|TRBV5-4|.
CASSLDRTPRSETQYF
TGTGCCAGCAGCTTGGACCGGACTCCGCGGAGTGAGACCCAGTACTTC
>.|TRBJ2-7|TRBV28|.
CASSLTGSFYEQYF
TGTGCCAGCAGTTTAACAGGGTCGTTCTACGAGCAGTACTTC
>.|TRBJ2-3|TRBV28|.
CASTSSSWTASTDTQYF
TGTGCCAGTACCTCCAGCAGTTGGACAGCGAGCACAGATACGCAGTATTTT
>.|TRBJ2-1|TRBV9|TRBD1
CASSIGTGRYSSYNEQFF
TGTGCCAGCAGCATTGGGACAGGCCGTTACAGCTCCTACAATGAGCAGTTCTTC
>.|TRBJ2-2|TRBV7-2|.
CASSSTGSGELFF
TGTGCCAGCAGCTCCACAGGGTCCGGGGAGCTGTTTTTT
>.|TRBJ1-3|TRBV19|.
CASTLRGGPGNTIYF
TGTGCCAGTACCCTGCGGGGGGGTCCTGGAAACACCATATATTTT
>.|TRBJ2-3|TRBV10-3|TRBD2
CAISGTSRRDTQYF
TGTGCCATCAGTGGGACTAGCCGGAGGGATACGCAGTATTTT
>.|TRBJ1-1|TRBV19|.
CASGTGGYTEAFF
TGTGCCAGTGGGACCGGGGGGTACACTGAAGCTTTCTTT
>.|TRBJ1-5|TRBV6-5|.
CASRQVIGNQPQHF
TGTGCCAGCAGACAGGTGATCGGCAATCAGCCCCAGCATTTT
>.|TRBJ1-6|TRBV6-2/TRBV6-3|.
CASSQGNSSPLHF
TGTGCCAGCAGTCAGGGGAATAGTTCACCCCTCCACTTT
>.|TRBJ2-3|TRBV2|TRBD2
CAVTGGGQNPSTDTQYF
TGTGCCGTGACCGGGGGGGGGCAGAATCCTAGCACAGATACGCAGTATTTT
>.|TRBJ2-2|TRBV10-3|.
CAISEGVLAYTGELFF
TGTGCCATCAGTGAGGGGGTACTAGCTTACACCGGGGAGCTGTTTTTT
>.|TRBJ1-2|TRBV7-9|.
CASSLAEVGPYTF
TGTGCCAGCAGCTTAGCCGAGGTGGGGCCCTACACCTTC
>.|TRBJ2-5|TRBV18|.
CASSRVIQETQYF
TGTGCCAGCTCACGAGTAATTCAAGAGACCCAGTACTTC
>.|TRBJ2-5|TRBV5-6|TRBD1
CASRRGTGQETQYF
TGTGCCAGCAGACGCGGGACAGGACAAGAGACCCAGTACTTC
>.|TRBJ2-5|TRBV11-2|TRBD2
CASSHLLAGIEETQYF
TGTGCCAGCAGCCACCTACTAGCGGGGATAGAAGAGACCCAGTACTTC
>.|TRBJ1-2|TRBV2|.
CASSEQQTNYGYTF
TGTGCCAGCAGTGAACAACAGACCAACTATGGCTACACCTTC
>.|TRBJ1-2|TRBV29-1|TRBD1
CSVEVAGGGYGYTF
TGCAGCGTTGAAGTTGCAGGGGGCGGCTATGGCTACACCTTC
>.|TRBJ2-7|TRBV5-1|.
CASSLVAGADLGQYF
TGCGCCAGCAGCTTGGTGGCGGGGGCGGATCTAGGGCAGTACTTC
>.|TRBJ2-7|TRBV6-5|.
CASTSDSSGYEQYF
TGTGCCAGCACCTCCGACAGTTCGGGCTACGAGCAGTACTTC